These 26 T cell receptor beta chains were all obtained from the same sample, sequenced in a study of OX40 agonist ivuxolimab in advanced cancers. Here immunoSEQ multiplex PCR was the method, and the copy in TCRdb shows in-frame clones only, minus some. The sample has about 66,000 clones; 86% are singletons. The sample consisted of CD4+ or CD8+ T cells sorted from blood, taken in a trial of the OX40 agonist ivuxolimab. These receptors all come from an adult with an advanced solid tumor such as melanoma, head and neck, liver or kidney cancer.

This clone counts as medium-sized (0.01 to 0.1%). This chain links TRBV2 with TRBJ2-4, with 15 bases matching TRBD2. The germline CDR1 and CDR2 sequences are SNHLY and FYNNEI. The CDR3 is 13 amino acids. The V and J ends lost 7 bases and 16 bases, in that order; junction bases with no gene match: 8. The CDR3 sequence is CASTQGLAGGGYF. Written as DNA, the CDR3 is TGTGCCAGCACCCAGGGACTAGCGGGGGGTGGTTACTTC.

The chain combines TRBV6-5 with TRBJ1-1; perhaps TRBD1 as D (6 bases). Trimming stripped 0 bases from V and 4 bases from J, with 12 bases between. CDR3 size: 15 residues. Germline V gene sequence: CDR1 MNHEY, CDR2 SVGAGI. CDR3 nucleotide sequence: TGTGCCAGCAGTTACTCGATACAGGGAGGCACTGAAGCTTTCTTT. Amino acids: CASSYSIQGGTEAFF.

The chain employs TRBV5-1 and TRBJ2-3; 7 nucleotides agree with TRBD1. Per germline, CDR1 SGHRS and CDR2 YFSETQ. V shed 4 bases and J 2 bases; nucleotides not matched to a gene: 7. The CDR3 length is 15 residues. The CDR3 sequence is CASSPSTGTTDTQYF. As DNA, the CDR3 is TGCGCCAGCAGCCCATCGACAGGGACCACAGATACGCAGTATTTT.

J is TRBJ2-3 and V is TRBV6-4, with 7 positions matching TRBD2. Germline V gene data show CDR1 as MRHNA and CDR2 as SNTAGT. CDR3 size: 13 residues. Trimming took 6 bases from V and 2 from J; bases not matched to a gene: 2. The CDR3 DNA is TGTGCCAGCAGCCGGGACTACACAGATACGCAGTATTTT. Protein: CASSRDYTDTQYF.

This clone has only a few counts. This chain links TRBV14 with TRBJ1-2; no clear D gene. The CDR3 length is 14 residues. Germline V CDR1 and CDR2: SGHDN, FVKESK. V dropped 4 bases and J dropped 4 bases, with 13 bases sitting between them. The CDR3 DNA follows: TGTGCCAGCAGCCGGGAACATAACTTCTATGGCTACACCTTC. Translated: CASSREHNFYGYTF.

Within the sample, this clone is medium-sized. The chain employs TRBV5-6 and TRBJ1-5; D is unclear. The CDR3 consists of 15 residues. V was clipped by 4 bases and J by 2 bases, with 13 bases between them. In germline, CDR1 is SGHDT, CDR2 YYEEEE. The CDR3 nucleotides read TGTGCCAGCAGCGTCTATTTTGGCGGCAATCAGCCCCAGCATTTT. Translation: CASSVYFGGNQPQHF.

J is TRBJ1-5 and V is TRBV28; D uncertain. Germline V gives CDR1 MDHEN, CDR2 SYDVKM. Trimming removed 6 bases at V and 5 bases at J, with 11 bases between. CDR3 size: 13 residues. As DNA, the CDR3 is TGTGCCAGCAGAAGGCTTAATGATCAGCCCCAGCATTTT. Translation gives CASRRLNDQPQHF.

This chain connects TRBV6-5 to TRBJ1-6; D call uncertain. This CDR3 has 14 amino acids. Per germline, CDR1 MNHEY and CDR2 SVGAGI. Trimming shortened V by 2 bases and J by 6 bases, and 8 bases separated the two germline ends. The CDR3 DNA reads TGTGCCAGCAGTTACAGCGAGACTAATTCACCCCTCCACTTT. As protein: CASSYSETNSPLHF.

The chain recombines TRBV2 with TRBJ1-1; 9 bases are shared with TRBD1. This CDR3 comprises 16 residues. The ends lost 7 bases at V and 0 bases at J; junction bases unmatched: 9. Germline V gene data show CDR1 as SNHLY and CDR2 as FYNNEI. In DNA form, the CDR3 reads TGTGCCAGCATAAGGGACAGGGCGGTAGTGAACACTGAAGCTTTCTTT. This encodes CASIRDRAVVNTEAFF.

The chain combines TRBV18 with TRBJ2-2; no reliable D call. Trimming took 6 bases from V and 8 from J, leaving 19 bases between them. The CDR3 spans 15 residues. Looked up from germline, CDR1 is KGHSH and CDR2 is LQKENI. The CDR3 region is CASSPFYPDDGELFF. CDR3 sequence (DNA): TGTGCCAGCTCCCCTTTTTACCCGGATGATGGGGAGCTGTTTTTT. Using reference TRBV18 and TRBJ2-2 for the parts outside the CDR3, the full variable domain is NAGVMQNPRHLVRRRGQEARLRCSPMKGHSHVYWYRQLPEEGLKFMVYLQKENIIDESGMPKERFSAEFPKEGPSILRIQQVVRGDSAAYFCASSPFYPDDGELFFGEGSRLTVL.

V and J are TRBV6-5 and TRBJ1-4, with 9 bases identical to TRBD1. The CDR3 is made up of 14 amino acids. Germline V CDR1 and CDR2: MNHEY, SVGAGI. V gave up 2 bases and J gave up 8 bases; unmatched junction bases: 3. The CDR3 sequence is CASSYGQGTEKLFF. The CDR3 bases are TGTGCCAGCAGTTACGGACAGGGGACCGAAAAACTGTTTTTT.

The rearrangement joins TRBV4-3 to TRBJ1-2, with 7 nucleotides matching TRBD1. CDR3 size: 13 residues. Germline V gene data show CDR1 as LGHNA and CDR2 as YSLEER. The ends lost 4 bases at V and 3 bases at J; junction bases unmatched: 2. The CDR3 here is CASSLDRDYGYTF. The CDR3 DNA sequence: TGCGCCAGCAGCCTAGACAGGGACTATGGCTACACCTTC.

In nucleotides, the CDR3 is TGTGCCAGCAGCTTAGCAGGGACTCAAGCTGGGGATACGCAGTATTTT. Protein product: CASSLAGTQAGDTQYF. V is TRBV7-2 and J is TRBJ2-3, with a weak D call TRBD2 (6 bases). Germline CDR1 is SGHTA and CDR2 is FQGNSA. Trimming shortened V by 0 bases and J by 6 bases, and 16 bases separated the two germline ends. This CDR3 region has 16 residues.

J is TRBJ1-3 and V is TRBV7-2; a weak D match, TRBD1 (6 bases). Germline CDR1 reads SGHTA; CDR2 reads FQGNSA. Trimming removed 0 bases at V and 7 bases at J, with 13 bases between. The CDR3 contains 15 residues. The DNA for the CDR3 is TGTGCCAGCAGCTTAGCTGCAGGGGTTCGTAACACCATATATTTT. This translates into CASSLAAGVRNTIYF.

V usage is TRBV4-3 and J usage is TRBJ1-6, with 7 bases that match TRBD1. The CDR3 covers 15 residues. Germline CDR1 reads LGHNA; CDR2 reads YSLEER. Trimming at V came to 5 bases and at J to 7 bases, leaving 8 bases not matched to a gene. CDR3 region: CASSYAGQLNSPLHF. The DNA of the CDR3 is TGCGCCAGCAGCTACGCGGGACAGCTAAATTCACCCCTCCACTTT.

This chain joins TRBV5-1 and TRBJ2-3, with a possible D match to TRBD2 (6 bases). Trimming cost V 4 bases and J 2 bases, with 29 bases left between them. Germline-derived CDR1 and CDR2 are SGHRS and YFSETQ. CDR3 size: 20 residues. In nucleotides, the CDR3 is TGCGCCAGCAGCGGCGGGGCCTTGGGAGGTCTGGGAAGGGACACAGATACGCAGTATTTT. Its translation is CASSGGALGGLGRDTDTQYF.

This sequence joins TRBV6-5 and TRBJ2-7; TRBD2 matches at 8 bases. CDR3 length: 14 amino acids. The V and J ends lost 0 bases and 7 bases, in that order; junction bases with no gene match: 5. CDR1 MNHEY and CDR2 SVGAGI come from the germline V gene. CDR3 sequence reads: CASSYSTPGGEQYF. The CDR3 DNA is TGTGCCAGCAGTTACTCGACACCGGGAGGGGAGCAGTACTTC.

The rearrangement joins TRBV5-1 to TRBJ1-4, with 7 bases lining up with TRBD1. The junction had 11 bases not matched to a gene; V was cut back by 3 bases and J by 0 bases. Germline CDR1 is SGHRS and CDR2 is YFSETQ. The CDR3 extends over 18 amino acids. This CDR3 is CASSSAARGGATNEKLFF. CDR3 DNA: TGCGCCAGCAGCTCCGCGGCTAGAGGGGGCGCAACTAATGAAAAACTGTTTTTT. Using reference TRBV5-1 and TRBJ1-4 for the parts outside the CDR3, the full variable domain is KAGVTQTPRYLIKTRGQQVTLSCSPISGHRSVSWYQQTPGQGLQFLFEYFSETQRNKGNFPGRFSGRQFSNSRSEMNVSTLELGDSALYLCASSSAARGGATNEKLFFGSGTQLSVL.

V and J are TRBV5-1 and TRBJ2-7; the D gene could be TRBD1 or TRBD2 (5 bases each). This CDR3 region has 15 residues. From germline, CDR1 is SGHRS and CDR2 YFSETQ. Trimming cost V 0 bases and J 2 bases, with 12 bases left between them. CDR3 in DNA: TGCGCCAGCAGCTTGGGTGGTCGGGGACCCTACGAGCAGTACTTC. Amino acid sequence: CASSLGGRGPYEQYF.

This rearrangement joins TRBV27 to TRBJ2-3, with D perhaps being TRBD1 or TRBD2 (6 bases each). Germline CDR1 and CDR2: MNHEY and SMNVEV (reference sequence). The V gene lost 7 bases and the J gene lost 5 bases, with 22 bases spanning the gap. There are 16 residues in the CDR3. CDR3 in amino acids: CASTLRGSRGRDTQYF. The CDR3 nucleotides read TGTGCCAGCACCCTCAGGGGTAGCCGGGGGCGAGATACGCAGTATTTT.

J is TRBJ1-4 and V is TRBV7-9; the match to TRBD1 covers 7 bases. Germline V gene data show CDR1 as SEHNR and CDR2 as FQNEAQ (reference sequence). V shed 4 bases and J 3 bases; nucleotides not matched to a gene: 5. The CDR3 sequence is 15 residues long. The DNA for the CDR3 is TGTGCCAGCAGCTGGAGGGGGCCGGCTAATGAAAAACTGTTTTTT. It yields the protein CASSWRGPANEKLFF. Looking up the rest from reference TRBV7-9 and TRBJ1-4 gives the full variable domain: DTGVSQNPRHKITKRGQNVTFRCDPISEHNRLYWYRQTLGQGPEFLTYFQNEAQLEKSRLLSDRFSAERPKGSFSTLEIQRTEQGDSAMYLCASSWRGPANEKLFFGSGTQLSVL.

The genes are TRBV4-2 and TRBJ2-1, with 11 bases identical to TRBD2. Germline CDR1 is LGHNA and CDR2 is YNFKEQ. Losses at the gene ends were 1 base for V and 0 bases for J; bases not matched to a gene: 2. The CDR3 spans 17 residues. The CDR3 reads CASSQGLAGTSYNEQFF. The CDR3 coding sequence is TGTGCCAGCAGCCAAGGACTAGCGGGGACCTCCTACAATGAGCAGTTCTTC.

The chain has TRBV4-2 and TRBJ1-1; 7 bases match TRBD1. The ends lost 4 bases at V and 1 base at J; junction bases unmatched: 3. The V gene's germline CDR1 is LGHNA and CDR2 YNFKEQ. This CDR3 spans 14 amino acids. CDR3 nucleotide sequence: TGTGCCAGCAGCCGACAGGGCGAGAACACTGAAGCTTTCTTT. This gives the protein CASSRQGENTEAFF.

This chain links TRBV12-5 with TRBJ2-2; the D gene is possibly TRBD2 (6 bases). Germline V gene sequence: CDR1 LGHNT, CDR2 FRNRAP. The CDR3 contains 14 residues. The V gene lost 3 bases and the J gene lost 7 bases, with 12 bases spanning the gap. The CDR3 DNA reads as TGTGCTAGTGGTTTTCTGGCGGGGAACGGGGAGCTGTTTTTT. It codes for CASGFLAGNGELFF.

The rearrangement links TRBV6-1 to TRBJ1-5; D gene uncertain. Germline V gene data show CDR1 as MNHNS and CDR2 as SASEGT. The CDR3 contains 13 residues. Trimming cost V 1 base and J 9 bases, with 10 bases left between them. CDR3 coding DNA: TGTGCCAGCAGTGAAGGGGGTTGGGGGCCCCAGCATTTT. It encodes CASSEGGWGPQHF.

This rearrangement joins TRBV29-1 to TRBJ1-3; the D is unclear. Germline-derived CDR1 and CDR2 are SQVTM and ANQGSEA. V was trimmed by 7 bases and J by 0 bases, leaving 7 bases between them. There are 12 residues in the CDR3. The DNA for the CDR3 is TGCAGCGCCCGGGACTCTGGAAACACCATATATTTT. It is translated as CSARDSGNTIYF.